This T cell receptor beta chain was obtained from a study of blood T cell repertoires in COVID-19 (dated by TCRdb to 2020 to 2021). Turning to the overall study: Samples covering the acute and convalescent phases of COVID-19 were provided by collaborators in the United States, Italy and Spain. The prospective study material was composed of cDNA or gDNA derived from T cells, B-cell-depleted T cells, or PBMCs. The dataset comprised deeply sampled blood TCRbeta repertoires from subjects exposed to, actively infected with, or recovered from COVID-19. The repertoires were made available in a free public database intended to serve as a resource for research on the immune response to SARS-CoV-2. Samples came from the ongoing ImmuneRACE study (first 160 participants) plus 1,254 subjects from 6 global collaborators. A de-identified subject ID, COVID-19 status, age in years and sex were almost always included in the sample metadata. Where available, HLA class I and class II types were obtained from metadata supplied by the sample provider rather than from assay-based typing. What the work shows at the level of the full study, not this receptor alone: The quantity of clinical and demographic metadata differed by source and by participant and was supplied without curation.

Each collaborating institution followed its own protocols to collect whole blood in K2EDTA tubes. Collaborator samples were shipped for TCRbeta analysis as frozen whole blood, isolated PBMCs, or DNA extracted from either sample type. TCRbeta CDR3 regions were amplified from genomic DNA by means of the immunoSEQ Assay, a bias-controlled multiplex PCR. Processing in the source paper ran as follows. The number of nucleated cells in each sample was estimated from the amplification of reference gene primers within the assay. To quantify the absolute abundance of each unique TCRbeta CDR3 rearrangement, sequence reads were collapsed and filtered. Productive Simpson clonality was computed per sample as the square root of Simpson's diversity index over productive rearrangements. TCRdb retrieved this table from immuneACCESS and kept in-frame rearrangements only. Not all clones are present; in checked studies, unresolved V genes account for under half, and no reason is known for the remainder. For V, J and clone size, that table is used; D and trimming come from the DNA. In this sample the table shows fewer than 350,000 clones, roughly 88% of which occur a single time. Jointly, the top ten make up more than 7.5% of the sample.

In regard to this clone: The antigen it recognizes is unknown. No quality values exist for individual bases; no much larger clone is one base distant.

Its CDR3 holds 15 amino acids, cysteine through phenylalanine. Of all the DNA, just the CDR3 is kept, 45 bases in frame from base 1. Germline trimming: 3 bases from V, 6 bases from J; junction bases outside gene matches: 8. CDR1 and CDR2 (SGHNT, YYREEE) derive from the germline V gene (reference sequence). The chain uses TRBV5-4 and TRBJ1-4; TRBD1 aligns with 7 central bases. The receptor was derived from a man younger than 30 with active or convalescent COVID-19. The sequencing sample was made of peripheral blood. Read as DNA, the sequence is TGTGCCAGCAGCTCGATGACAGGGCCAGATGAAAAACTGTTTTTT. Its translation reads: CASSSMTGPDEKLFF.